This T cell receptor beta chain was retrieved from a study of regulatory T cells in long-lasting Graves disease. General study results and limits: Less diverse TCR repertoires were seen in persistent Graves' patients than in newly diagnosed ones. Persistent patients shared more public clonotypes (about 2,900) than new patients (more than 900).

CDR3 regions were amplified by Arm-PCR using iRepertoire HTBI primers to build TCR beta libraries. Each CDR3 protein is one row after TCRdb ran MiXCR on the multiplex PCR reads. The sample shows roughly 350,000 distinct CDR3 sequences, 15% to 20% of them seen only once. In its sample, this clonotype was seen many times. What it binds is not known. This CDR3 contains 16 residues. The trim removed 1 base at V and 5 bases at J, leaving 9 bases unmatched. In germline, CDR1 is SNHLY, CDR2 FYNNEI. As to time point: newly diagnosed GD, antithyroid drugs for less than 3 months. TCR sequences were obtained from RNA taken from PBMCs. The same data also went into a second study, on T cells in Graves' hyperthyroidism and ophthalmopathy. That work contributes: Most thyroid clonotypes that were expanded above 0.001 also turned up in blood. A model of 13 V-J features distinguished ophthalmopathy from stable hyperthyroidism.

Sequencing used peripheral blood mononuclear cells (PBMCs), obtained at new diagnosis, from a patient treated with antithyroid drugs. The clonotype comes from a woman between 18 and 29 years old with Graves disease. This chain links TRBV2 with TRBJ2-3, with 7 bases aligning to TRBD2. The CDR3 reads CASSEGERGRRDTQYF. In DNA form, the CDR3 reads TGTGCCAGCAGTGAAGGGGAGCGGGGTCGAAGAGATACGCAGTATTTT. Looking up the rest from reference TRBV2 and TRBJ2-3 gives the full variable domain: EPEVTQTPSHQVTQMGQEVILRCVPISNHLYFYWYRQILGQKVEFLVSFYNNEISEKSEIFDDQFSVERPDGSNFTLKIRSTKLEDSAMYFCASSEGERGRRDTQYFGPGTRLTVL.